What follows is one T cell receptor (beta chain) and its context. CDR1 and CDR2 (germline): SGHVS, FQNEAQ. CDR3 length equals 14 residues. Trimming removed 1 base at V and 6 bases at J, with 10 bases between. This record belongs to a study of T cell changes during pregnancy in multiple sclerosis. Here immunoSEQ multiplex PCR was the method, and the copy in TCRdb shows in-frame clones only, minus some. The repertoire consists of tens of thousands of clones, with about 94% occurring once and the leading ten covering under 2%. The input for sequencing was peripheral blood, taken in the first trimester of pregnancy. This clonotype was obtained from a female donor in good health, enrolled as a control in a pregnancy study. The V gene is TRBV7-8, the J gene TRBJ1-5; weak D call: TRBD1 (5 bases). CDR3 nucleotides: TGTGCCAGCAGCTTAGAAAACAGGCGTCAGCCCCAGCATTTT. Protein: CASSLENRRQPQHF.